The T cell receptor beta chain described here comes from a study of post-analysis software for immune sequencing data. The wider study: Relapsing-remitting, secondary progressive and progressive-relapsing forms made up the multiple sclerosis disease courses.

Findings of the study overall: A significant reduction in normalized Chao1 diversity was observed in multiple sclerosis patients versus controls. In patients, TRBV5-6, TRBV5-1 and TRBV20-1 belonged to about five TRBV segments found more frequently than in controls.

Remarks on this clonotype: Its target is unknown.

Every TCR beta cDNA library bore unique molecular identifiers. T cells numbering roughly 1 to 10 million yielded some 520,000 cDNA molecules. A single record per CDR3 protein comes from TCRdb applying MiXCR to the PCR reads. The profile shows 740,000 or so distinct CDR3 sequences, roughly 58% of them singletons. The CDR3 totals 12 residues. The V gene lost 6 bases and the J gene lost 4 bases, with 9 bases spanning the gap. Germline values: CDR1 MGHDK, CDR2 SYGVNS. J is TRBJ1-2 and V is TRBV25-1; a possible D gene is TRBD1 (5 bases). This clonotype was sampled from a girl under 18 with multiple sclerosis. Specimen: blood. The DNA of the CDR3 is TGTGCCAGCAGGAACGGGGGCTATGGCTACACCTTC. This codes for CASRNGGYGYTF.